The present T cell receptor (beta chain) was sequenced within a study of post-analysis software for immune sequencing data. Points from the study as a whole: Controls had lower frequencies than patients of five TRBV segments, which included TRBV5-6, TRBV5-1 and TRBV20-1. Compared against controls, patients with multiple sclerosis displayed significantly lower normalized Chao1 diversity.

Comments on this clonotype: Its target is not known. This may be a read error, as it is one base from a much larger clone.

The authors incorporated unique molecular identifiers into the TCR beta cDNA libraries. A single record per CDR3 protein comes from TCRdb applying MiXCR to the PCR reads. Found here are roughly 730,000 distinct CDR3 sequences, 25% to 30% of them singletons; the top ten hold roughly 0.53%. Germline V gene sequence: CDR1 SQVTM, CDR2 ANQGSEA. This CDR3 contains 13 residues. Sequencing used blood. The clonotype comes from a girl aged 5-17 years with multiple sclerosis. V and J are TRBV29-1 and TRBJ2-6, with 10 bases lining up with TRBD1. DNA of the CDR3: TGCAGCACCGGGACAGGGGCTTCCAACGTCCGGACTTTC. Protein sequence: CSTGTGASNVRTF.